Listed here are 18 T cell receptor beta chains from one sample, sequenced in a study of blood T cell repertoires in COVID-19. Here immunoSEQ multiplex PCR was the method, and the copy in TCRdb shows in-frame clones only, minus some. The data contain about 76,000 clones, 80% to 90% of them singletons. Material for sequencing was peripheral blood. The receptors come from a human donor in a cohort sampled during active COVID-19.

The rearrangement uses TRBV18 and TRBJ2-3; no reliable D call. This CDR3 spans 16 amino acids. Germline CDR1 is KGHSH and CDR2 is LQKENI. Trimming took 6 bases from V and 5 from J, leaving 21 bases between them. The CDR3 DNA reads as TGTGCCAGCTCCCTTGCGGCCTTCTCATTGGGAGATACGCAGTATTTT. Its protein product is CASSLAAFSLGDTQYF.

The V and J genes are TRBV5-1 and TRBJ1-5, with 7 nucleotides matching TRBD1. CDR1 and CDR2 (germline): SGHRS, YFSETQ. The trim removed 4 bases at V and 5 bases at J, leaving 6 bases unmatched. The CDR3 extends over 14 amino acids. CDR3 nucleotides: TGCGCCAGCAGCCCGGGACAGACAGATCAGCCCCAGCATTTT. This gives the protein CASSPGQTDQPQHF.

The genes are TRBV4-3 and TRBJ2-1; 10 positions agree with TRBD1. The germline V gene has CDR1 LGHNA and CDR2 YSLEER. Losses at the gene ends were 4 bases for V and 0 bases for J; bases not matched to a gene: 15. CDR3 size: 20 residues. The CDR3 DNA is TGCGCCAGCAGCCCCCGGGACAGGGGAATAGCCGTGGGCTCCTACAATGAGCAGTTCTTC. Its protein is CASSPRDRGIAVGSYNEQFF.

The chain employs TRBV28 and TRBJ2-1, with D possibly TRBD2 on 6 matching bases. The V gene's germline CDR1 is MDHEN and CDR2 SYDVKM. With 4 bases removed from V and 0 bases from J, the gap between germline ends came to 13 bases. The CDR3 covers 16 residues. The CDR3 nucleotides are TGTGCCAGCAGTTCGATTAGCGGTGGCTCCTACAATGAGCAGTTCTTC. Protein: CASSSISGGSYNEQFF.

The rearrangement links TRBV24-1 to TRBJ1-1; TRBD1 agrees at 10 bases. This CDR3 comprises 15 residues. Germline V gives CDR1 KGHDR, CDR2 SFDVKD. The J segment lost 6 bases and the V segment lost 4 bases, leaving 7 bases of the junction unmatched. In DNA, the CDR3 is TGTGCCACCAGTGACTCCGGGACAGGGGTCGCTGAAGCTTTCTTT. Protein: CATSDSGTGVAEAFF.

The CDR3 is CASSSPGQGNTEAFF. The CDR3 DNA follows: TGTGCCAGCAGCTCACCGGGACAGGGGAACACTGAAGCTTTCTTT. V usage is TRBV5-6 and J usage is TRBJ1-1; 9 nucleotides line up with TRBD1. CDR3 length: 15 residues. V lost 3 bases to trimming and J lost 1 base; unmatched junction nucleotides: 4. Germline CDR1 reads SGHDT; CDR2 reads YYEEEE.

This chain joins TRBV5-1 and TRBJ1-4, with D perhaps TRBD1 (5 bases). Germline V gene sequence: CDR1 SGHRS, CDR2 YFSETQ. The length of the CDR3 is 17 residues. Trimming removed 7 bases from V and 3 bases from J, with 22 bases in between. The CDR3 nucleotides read TGCGCCAGCTCACTTGGGAGGGGAAATGAGGCTAATGAAAAACTGTTTTTT. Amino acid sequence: CASSLGRGNEANEKLFF.

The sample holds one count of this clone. CDR3 coding DNA: TGTGCCACCAGTCCCCGGACTAGCGGGAGTAAGTCGGTCAATGAGCAGTTCTTC. Encoded protein: CATSPRTSGSKSVNEQFF. This sequence joins TRBV24-1 and TRBJ2-1; TRBD2 matches at 13 bases. In germline, CDR1 is KGHDR, CDR2 SFDVKD. CDR3 size: 18 residues. Losses at the gene ends were 6 bases for V and 6 bases for J; bases not matched to a gene: 13.

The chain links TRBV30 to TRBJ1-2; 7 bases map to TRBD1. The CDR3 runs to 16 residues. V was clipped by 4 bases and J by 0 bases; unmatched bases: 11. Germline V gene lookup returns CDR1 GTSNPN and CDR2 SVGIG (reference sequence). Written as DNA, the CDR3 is TGTGCCTGGATGAGACAGGGACAACTCTCTAACTATGGCTACACCTTC. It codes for CAWMRQGQLSNYGYTF.

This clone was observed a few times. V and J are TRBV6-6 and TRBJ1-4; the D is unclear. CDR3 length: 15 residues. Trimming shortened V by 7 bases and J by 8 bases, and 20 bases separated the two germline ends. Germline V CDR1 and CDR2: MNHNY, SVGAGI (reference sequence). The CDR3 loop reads CASTQLPGFYEKLFF. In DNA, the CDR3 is TGTGCCAGCACCCAGCTCCCGGGGTTTTACGAAAAACTGTTTTTT.

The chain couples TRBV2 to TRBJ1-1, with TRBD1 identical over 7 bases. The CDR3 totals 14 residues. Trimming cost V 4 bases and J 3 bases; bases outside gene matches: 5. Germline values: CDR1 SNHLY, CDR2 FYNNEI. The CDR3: CASSGQTGDTEAFF. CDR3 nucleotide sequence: TGTGCCAGCAGTGGTCAAACAGGGGACACTGAAGCTTTCTTT.

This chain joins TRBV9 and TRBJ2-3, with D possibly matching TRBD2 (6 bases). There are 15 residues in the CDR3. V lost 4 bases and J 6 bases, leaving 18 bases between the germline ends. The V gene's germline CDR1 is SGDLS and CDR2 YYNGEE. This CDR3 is CASSRDVGGVDTQYF. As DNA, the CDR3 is TGTGCCAGCAGCCGAGACGTGGGAGGTGTCGATACGCAGTATTTT.

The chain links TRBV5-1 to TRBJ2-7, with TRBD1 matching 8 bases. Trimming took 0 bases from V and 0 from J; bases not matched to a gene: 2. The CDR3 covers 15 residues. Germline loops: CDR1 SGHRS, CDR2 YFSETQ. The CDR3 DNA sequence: TGCGCCAGCAGCTTGGTGGACAGGGACTCCTACGAGCAGTACTTC. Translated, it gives CASSLVDRDSYEQYF.

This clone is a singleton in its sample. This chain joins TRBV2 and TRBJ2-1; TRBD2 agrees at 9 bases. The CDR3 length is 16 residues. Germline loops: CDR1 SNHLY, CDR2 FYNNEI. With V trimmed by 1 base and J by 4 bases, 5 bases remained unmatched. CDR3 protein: CASSEEGSGGYNEQFF. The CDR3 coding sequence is TGTGCCAGCAGTGAAGAGGGTAGCGGGGGTTACAATGAGCAGTTCTTC.

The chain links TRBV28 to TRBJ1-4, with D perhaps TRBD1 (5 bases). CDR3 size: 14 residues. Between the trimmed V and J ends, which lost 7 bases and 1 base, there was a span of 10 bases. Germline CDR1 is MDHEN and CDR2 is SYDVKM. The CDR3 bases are TGTGCCAGCACCCCGGGGGGAACTAATGAAAAACTGTTTTTT. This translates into CASTPGGTNEKLFF.

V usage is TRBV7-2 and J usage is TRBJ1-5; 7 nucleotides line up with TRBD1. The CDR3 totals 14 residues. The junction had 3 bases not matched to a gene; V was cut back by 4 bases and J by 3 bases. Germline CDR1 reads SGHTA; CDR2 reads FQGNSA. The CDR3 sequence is CASSSDRANQPQHF. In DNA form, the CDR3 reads TGTGCCAGCAGCTCTGACAGGGCCAATCAGCCCCAGCATTTT. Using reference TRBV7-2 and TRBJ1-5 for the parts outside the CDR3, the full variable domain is GAGVSQSPSNKVTEKGKDVELRCDPISGHTALYWYRQSLGQGLEFLIYFQGNSAPDKSGLPSDRFSAERTGGSVSTLTIQRTQQEDSAVYLCASSSDRANQPQHFGDGTRLSIL.

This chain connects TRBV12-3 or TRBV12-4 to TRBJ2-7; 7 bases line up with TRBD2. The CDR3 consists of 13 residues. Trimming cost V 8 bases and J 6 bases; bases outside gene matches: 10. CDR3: CASRLREGVEQYF. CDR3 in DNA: TGTGCCAGCCGCTTGAGGGAGGGAGTCGAGCAGTACTTC.

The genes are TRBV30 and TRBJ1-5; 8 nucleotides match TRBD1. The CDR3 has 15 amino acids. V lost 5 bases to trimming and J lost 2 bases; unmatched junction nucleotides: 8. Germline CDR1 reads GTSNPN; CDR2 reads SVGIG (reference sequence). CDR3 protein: CAWSQGASGNQPQHF. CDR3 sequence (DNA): TGTGCCTGGTCCCAGGGGGCTAGCGGCAATCAGCCCCAGCATTTT. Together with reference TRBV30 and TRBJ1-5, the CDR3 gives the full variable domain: SQTIHQWPATLVQPVGSPLSLECTVEGTSNPNLYWYRQAAGRGLQLLFYSVGIGQISSEVPQNLSASRPQDRQFILSSKKLLLSDSGFYLCAWSQGASGNQPQHFGDGTRLSIL.